One and the same sample provided the 8 T cell receptor beta chains below, sequenced in a study of shared clonotypes between healthy human individuals. Libraries were prepared by immunoSEQ multiplex PCR; TCRdb keeps only in-frame clonotypes and omits some of them. The table shows 800,000 to 950,000 clones, with roughly 96% occurring only once. Naive CD8 cells lacked CD45RO and underwent positive selection for CCR7, leaving out terminally differentiated effector memory CD45RA+ cells. Sequenced input: naive CD8+ T cells sorted from blood. The receptors originated from a man aged 25-45 years in good health.

This clone was picked up one time. The V and J genes are TRBV28 and TRBJ2-5; D might be TRBD2 (5 bases). V lost 5 bases and J 5 bases, leaving 15 bases between the germline ends. Germline V gene lookup returns CDR1 MDHEN and CDR2 SYDVKM. The CDR3 contains 14 residues. CDR3 bases: TGTGCCAGCAGTACGGGATTTTCTAGGGAGACCCAGTACTTC. Encoded protein: CASSTGFSRETQYF.

The chain is built from TRBV9 and TRBJ1-4; no firm D call. The CDR3 loop spans 15 amino acids. The germline CDR1 and CDR2 sequences are SGDLS and YYNGEE. The V end was cut by 3 bases, the J end by 0 bases, with 9 bases between. CDR3 sequence (DNA): TGTGCCAGCAGCGCTGCCTCGGCAACTAATGAAAAACTGTTTTTT. Its protein is CASSAASATNEKLFF. The complete variable domain, with remaining parts taken from reference TRBV9 and TRBJ1-4, reads DSGVTQTPKHLITATGQRVTLRCSPRSGDLSVYWYQQSLDQGLQFLIQYYNGEERAKGNILERFSAQQFPDLHSELNLSSLELGDSALYFCASSAASATNEKLFFGSGTQLSVL.

This clone occurred once. CDR3 coding DNA: TGTGCCAGCAGTCCTCTACAGGGGACCGGGGAAGGCTACACCTTC. Amino acids: CASSPLQGTGEGYTF. This chain links TRBV25-1 with TRBJ1-2, with 7 bases fitting TRBD1. The CDR3 loop spans 15 amino acids. Germline CDR1 is MGHDK and CDR2 is SYGVNS. V lost 5 bases, J lost 8 bases, and 14 bases stayed unmatched.

The chain couples TRBV6-6 to TRBJ2-7; unclear D gene. The CDR3 sequence is 16 residues long. V was trimmed by 6 bases and J by 0 bases, leaving 18 bases between them. Germline CDR1 is MNHNY and CDR2 is SVGAGI (reference sequence). The CDR3 loop is CASRRGPDLSSYEQYF. In nucleotides, the CDR3 is TGTGCCAGCAGACGCGGTCCGGACCTAAGCTCCTACGAGCAGTACTTC.

V usage is TRBV6-5 and J usage is TRBJ1-2; possible D gene TRBD1, 5 bases. V was trimmed by 1 base and J by 4 bases, leaving 13 bases between them. The germline V gene encodes CDR1 MNHEY and CDR2 SVGAGI. The CDR3 totals 15 residues. CDR3 sequence: CASSYFGGSSYGYTF. The CDR3, as DNA: TGTGCCAGCAGTTACTTCGGGGGTAGTAGCTATGGCTACACCTTC.

The chain carries TRBV7-9 and TRBJ1-1; the D gene is possibly TRBD1 (6 bases). V lost 3 bases to trimming and J lost 5 bases, with 13 bases between them. CDR1 SEHNR and CDR2 FQNEAQ come from the germline V gene (reference sequence). The CDR3 consists of 14 residues. CDR3 amino acids: CASSFGGPTTEAFF. CDR3 bases: TGTGCCAGCAGCTTTGGGGGCCCTACGACTGAAGCTTTCTTT.

V and J are TRBV5-5 and TRBJ2-7, with D unclear. The CDR3 runs to 14 residues. Deletions cut 3 bases from V and 2 bases from J, with 12 bases between. Germline V gene lookup returns CDR1 SGHKS and CDR2 YYEKEE (reference sequence). The CDR3 loop reads CASSSYLGPYEQYF. In DNA, the CDR3 is TGTGCCAGCAGCTCCTACCTAGGACCCTACGAGCAGTACTTC.

V is TRBV29-1 and J is TRBJ2-5, with 7 bases that match TRBD1. Trimming removed 4 bases from V and 1 base from J; junction bases left unmatched: 3. The CDR3 spans 13 residues. The germline CDR1 and CDR2 sequences are SQVTM and ANQGSEA. The CDR3 reads CSVGDSLQETQYF. CDR3 bases: TGCAGCGTTGGGGACAGTCTCCAAGAGACCCAGTACTTC.